What follows is one TCR beta chain and its context. Its specificity is not known. The CDR3 totals 13 residues. Germline-derived CDR1 and CDR2 are SGHKS and YYEKEE (reference sequence). Trimming removed 1 base at V and 5 bases at J, with 9 bases between. Produced via immunoSEQ multiplex PCR; TCRdb's table is partial and in-frame only. The repertoire holds 74,000 or so clones, about 85% seen once, with around 2% in the top ten. The data stem from a study of OX40 agonist ivuxolimab in advanced cancers. Whole-study findings and limits: On average, CD8+ T cells had more expanded clones than CD4+. Antigen specificity remained undetermined for the expanded peripheral T cells. Doses of 0.1 to 3.0 mg/kg were accompanied by clonal expansion of CD4+ and CD8+ blood T cells by week 6.

The sequence derives from an adult with an advanced solid tumor such as melanoma, head and neck, liver or kidney cancer. The rearrangement joins TRBV5-5 to TRBJ1-2; a possible D gene is TRBD1 (6 bases). The sequences come from CD4+ or CD8+ T cells sorted from blood, collected in a trial of the OX40 agonist ivuxolimab. CDR3 residues: CASSLWDKYGYTF. The CDR3 region has the DNA TGTGCCAGCAGCTTGTGGGACAAATATGGCTACACCTTC.